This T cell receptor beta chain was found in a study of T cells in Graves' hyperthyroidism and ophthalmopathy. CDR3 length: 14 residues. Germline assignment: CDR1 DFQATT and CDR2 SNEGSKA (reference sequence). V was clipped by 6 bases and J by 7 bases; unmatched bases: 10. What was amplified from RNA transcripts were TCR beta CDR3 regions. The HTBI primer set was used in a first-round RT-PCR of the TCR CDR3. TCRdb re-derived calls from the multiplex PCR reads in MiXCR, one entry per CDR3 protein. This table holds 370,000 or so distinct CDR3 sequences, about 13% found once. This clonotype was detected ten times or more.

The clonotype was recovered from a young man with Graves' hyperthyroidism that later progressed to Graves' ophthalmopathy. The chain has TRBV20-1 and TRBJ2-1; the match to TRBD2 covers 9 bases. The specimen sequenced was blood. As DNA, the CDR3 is TGCAGTGCCGAGCCGGGACTAGCTTCAAATGAGCAGTTCTTC. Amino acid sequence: CSAEPGLASNEQFF.